Listed below are T cell receptor beta chains from one sample, sequenced in a study of blood T cell repertoires in COVID-19. TCRdb's copy holds only in-frame clones and misses some; the assay was immunoSEQ multiplex PCR. The sample lists about 72,000 clones, around 80% seen once, with 18% in the top ten. Sequencing used peripheral blood. Every receptor here comes from a human donor in a cohort sampled during active COVID-19. Each CDR3 is given with its conserved first and last residue. A D gene is named only where the DNA matches it firmly. Where a row states a size, it is once, few, many or the class of an expanded clone; other rows omit it.

size	V	D	J	CDR3	DNA
-	TRBV6-6	-	TRBJ1-3	CASSDDSMSGNTIYF	TGTGCCAGCAGTGACGACAGTATGTCTGGAAACACCATATATTTT
-	TRBV12-3/TRBV12-4	TRBD2	TRBJ2-5	CASSIAGVTQYF	TGTGCCAGCAGCATAGCGGGGGTGACCCAGTACTTC
-	TRBV5-6	-	TRBJ2-1	CASRATGYNEQFF	TGTGCCAGCAGGGCCACGGGGTACAATGAGCAGTTCTTC
-	TRBV7-2	-	TRBJ2-1	CASSLGDARYNEQFF	TGTGCCAGCAGCTTAGGCGATGCAAGATACAATGAGCAGTTCTTC
-	TRBV10-1	-	TRBJ1-2	CASIGGRLSGYTF	TGCGCCAGCATAGGAGGGAGACTGAGCGGCTACACCTTC
-	TRBV5-4	-	TRBJ2-7	CASSFSDSSYEQYF	TGTGCCAGCAGCTTCAGCGACAGCTCCTACGAGCAGTACTTC
-	TRBV18	-	TRBJ2-7	CASSFTGFGEQYF	TGTGCCAGCTCATTCACAGGGTTCGGCGAGCAGTACTTC
-	TRBV5-5	-	TRBJ2-1	CASSSQRVLHNEQFF	TGTGCCAGCAGCTCCCAGCGGGTTCTCCACAATGAGCAGTTCTTC
once	TRBV19	TRBD1	TRBJ1-1	CASSTGGAYTEAFF	TGTGCCAGTAGTACAGGGGGAGCGTACACTGAAGCTTTCTTT
few	TRBV6-5	-	TRBJ2-7	CASTGNGGLYEQYF	TGTGCCAGCACCGGAAACGGGGGGCTATACGAGCAGTACTTC
few	TRBV7-8	TRBD1	TRBJ2-7	CASSLAPGQGAPGYEQYF	TGTGCCAGCAGCTTAGCCCCGGGACAGGGGGCGCCTGGCTACGAGCAGTACTTC
-	TRBV5-1	-	TRBJ2-3	CASSPSAGAGTDTQYF	TGCGCCAGCAGCCCGTCGGCGGGGGCCGGCACAGATACGCAGTATTTT
few	TRBV7-8	-	TRBJ2-3	CASSGIGDTQYF	TGTGCCAGCAGCGGCATTGGCGATACGCAGTATTTT
few	TRBV2	-	TRBJ1-4	CASRRYRGGGNEKLFF	TGTGCCAGTAGAAGATATAGAGGGGGAGGGAATGAAAAACTGTTTTTT
-	TRBV7-9	-	TRBJ2-7	CASSLDRSEQYF	TGTGCCAGCAGCTTGGACAGAAGCGAGCAGTACTTC
-	TRBV7-9	-	TRBJ2-7	CASSLSGGTAAYEQYF	TGTGCCAGCAGCCTCTCTGGGGGGACGGCCGCCTACGAGCAGTACTTC
-	TRBV5-4	TRBD1	TRBJ1-1	CASSSQRDRDEAFF	TGTGCCAGCAGCTCGCAAAGGGACAGGGATGAAGCTTTCTTT
-	TRBV19	TRBD1	TRBJ2-7	CASSMGPGQGPYEQYF	TGTGCCAGTAGTATGGGACCGGGACAGGGTCCCTACGAGCAGTACTTC
-	TRBV4-1	TRBD1	TRBJ2-1	CASSPTTGSSYNEQFF	TGCGCCAGCAGCCCAACGACAGGGAGCTCCTACAATGAGCAGTTCTTC
few	TRBV4-1	-	TRBJ2-5	CASSHILPGDQETQYF	TGCGCCAGCAGCCACATCCTTCCCGGGGACCAAGAGACCCAGTACTTC
-	TRBV7-9	-	TRBJ1-1	CASNQDSWNTEAFF	TGTGCCAGCAACCAGGACAGCTGGAACACTGAAGCTTTCTTT
once	TRBV6-1	-	TRBJ1-1	CASSEEGGDTEAFF	TGTGCCAGCAGTGAGGAGGGGGGGGACACTGAAGCTTTCTTT
once	TRBV29-1	-	TRBJ1-1	CSVGTSTGGTEAFF	TGCAGCGTCGGAACCAGTACGGGGGGCACTGAAGCTTTCTTT
-	TRBV11-2	TRBD2	TRBJ2-3	CASSNPGGGDTQYF	TGTGCCAGCAGCAACCCGGGGGGGGGAGATACGCAGTATTTT
-	TRBV4-1	-	TRBJ2-5	CASSQAVRHRETQYF	TGCGCCAGCAGCCAAGCGGTTAGACATAGAGAGACCCAGTACTTC
few	TRBV4-1	-	TRBJ1-6	CASSQGVSPLHF	TGCGCCAGCAGCCAGGGAGTTTCACCCCTCCACTTT
once	TRBV5-5	TRBD2	TRBJ2-5	CATTSGQIQETQYF	TGTGCCACAACTAGCGGACAAATCCAAGAGACCCAGTACTTC
few	TRBV5-4	TRBD2	TRBJ2-5	CASSLEAGAVETQYF	TGTGCCAGCAGCTTGGAGGCGGGAGCGGTAGAGACCCAGTACTTC
few	TRBV11-2	-	TRBJ1-3	CASSFSLSGNTIYF	TGTGCCAGCAGCTTCTCTCTGTCCGGAAACACCATATATTTT
-	TRBV7-8	TRBD1	TRBJ2-3	CASGTTGHTDTQYF	TGTGCCAGCGGGACGACAGGGCACACAGATACGCAGTATTTT
-	TRBV7-8	-	TRBJ2-1	CASSQDRQGNEQFF	TGTGCCAGCAGCCAAGACCGCCAGGGGAATGAGCAGTTCTTC
-	TRBV24-1	TRBD1	TRBJ2-7	CATSVADRGKYEQYF	TGTGCCACCAGTGTCGCCGACAGGGGGAAGTACGAGCAGTACTTC
-	TRBV10-2	TRBD1	TRBJ1-2	CASSGMDRDGYTF	TGCGCCAGCAGTGGGATGGACAGGGATGGCTACACCTTC
-	TRBV7-2	TRBD2	TRBJ2-7	CASSLALAGPYEQYF	TGTGCCAGCAGCTTAGCCCTAGCGGGACCCTACGAGCAGTACTTC
-	TRBV4-3	TRBD1	TRBJ1-4	CASSNRQGNEKLFF	TGCGCCAGCAGCAACCGACAGGGGAACGAAAAACTGTTTTTT
-	TRBV6-1	-	TRBJ2-7	CASSEGVYRASSYEQYF	TGTGCCAGCAGTGAAGGGGTATACAGGGCGAGCTCCTACGAGCAGTACTTC
-	TRBV2	TRBD2	TRBJ2-3	CASSDIGGALDTQYF	TGTGCCAGCAGTGATATCGGGGGGGCCTTGGATACGCAGTATTTT
-	TRBV7-6	TRBD1	TRBJ1-4	CASSPQTGGRPNEKLFF	TGTGCCAGCAGCCCCCAGACAGGGGGCAGACCTAATGAAAAACTGTTTTTT
-	TRBV11-2	-	TRBJ1-3	CASSLSRSGNTIYF	TGTGCCAGCAGCTTATCGCGTTCTGGAAACACCATATATTTT
-	TRBV6-5	TRBD1	TRBJ1-6	CASSYSGGSGSPLHF	TGTGCCAGCAGTTACTCAGGGGGCTCAGGCTCACCCCTCCACTTT
-	TRBV11-2	TRBD2	TRBJ2-2	CASSLRSGERGTGELFF	TGTGCCAGCAGCTTAAGGAGCGGGGAACGTGGCACCGGGGAGCTGTTTTTT
-	TRBV19	TRBD1	TRBJ1-4	CASTSDRGSEKLFF	TGTGCCAGTACCTCGGACAGGGGCAGTGAAAAACTGTTTTTT
-	TRBV15	TRBD1	TRBJ1-6	CATSGRQGSSPLHF	TGTGCCACCAGCGGGCGACAGGGCAGCTCACCCCTCCACTTT
-	TRBV6-4	-	TRBJ1-1	CASSDSPGNTEAFF	TGTGCCAGCAGTGACTCTCCAGGAAACACTGAAGCTTTCTTT
-	TRBV30	TRBD1	TRBJ1-4	CACQTGEKLFF	TGTGCCTGCCAGACAGGGGAAAAACTGTTTTTT
-	TRBV7-2	TRBD1	TRBJ1-4	CASSFSPGTGEWGEKLFF	TGTGCCAGCAGCTTTAGTCCCGGGACAGGGGAGTGGGGTGAAAAACTGTTTTTT
few	TRBV4-1	TRBD1	TRBJ1-5	CASSPEMGQATAQHF	TGCGCCAGCAGCCCAGAAATGGGACAGGCCACAGCCCAGCATTTT
-	TRBV18	-	TRBJ1-4	CASSPRTAATNEKLFF	TGTGCCAGCTCACCACGAACAGCCGCAACTAATGAAAAACTGTTTTTT